This T cell receptor beta chain was observed in a study of blood T cell repertoires in COVID-19. Looking at the study overall: Samples representing acute and convalescent COVID-19 were sourced from the United States, Italy and Spain.

Donors in Cohort 3 counted as recovered after two negative PCRs, clearance, or symptom resolution. J was trimmed by 2 bases and V by 2 bases; bases with no gene match: 4. Germline lookup yields CDR1 SGDLS and CDR2 YYNGEE. There are 15 residues in the CDR3. Sequencing was performed with immunoSEQ multiplex PCR; in TCRdb, only in-frame clones are kept and a portion is missing. The sample has roughly 330,000 clones, 80% to 90% seen once. The specimen sequenced was PBMCs or T cells enriched from blood (not recorded which). The sequence came from a man aged 25 to 40 who had recovered from COVID-19. V usage is TRBV9 and J usage is TRBJ1-3, with 7 nucleotides matching TRBD1. DNA for the CDR3: TGTGCCAGCAGCGTGGCGACAGGGCCTGGAAACACCATATATTTT. Its protein product is CASSVATGPGNTIYF.